These T cell receptor beta chains were read from a single sample in a study of blood T cell repertoires in COVID-19. Sequencing used immunoSEQ multiplex PCR; TCRdb keeps in-frame clones, though not all of them. The sample has about 290,000 clones; approximately 89% are singletons. Material: peripheral blood. The receptor source for this set is a woman in her twenties or thirties with COVID-19, enrolled during active disease. Both conserved end residues are part of each CDR3. The D gene is left open where the match is weak. Size values are once, few and many counts, or a class for expanded clones, and some rows have none.

J gene,V gene,clone size,D gene,CDR3 protein,CDR3 DNA
TRBJ2-3,TRBV19,NA,TRBD2,CASSMGSGGVYGDTQYF,TGTGCCAGTAGTATGGGAAGCGGGGGGGTATACGGAGATACGCAGTATTTT
TRBJ1-1,TRBV5-6,NA,NA,CASSPSNTEAFF,TGTGCCAGCAGCCCCTCCAACACTGAAGCTTTCTTT
TRBJ1-1,TRBV5-1,NA,NA,CASRRGGPGGTEAFF,TGCGCCAGCAGGAGGGGAGGGCCGGGGGGCACTGAAGCTTTCTTT
TRBJ2-1,TRBV11-1,NA,NA,CASSLDWGGRNEQFF,TGTGCCAGCAGCTTAGACTGGGGGGGCCGGAATGAGCAGTTCTTC
TRBJ2-7,TRBV14,NA,TRBD2,CASSQDRGRVHEQYF,TGTGCCAGCAGCCAAGATCGGGGGAGGGTCCACGAGCAGTACTTC
TRBJ2-3,TRBV7-9,NA,TRBD2,CASSHGGAVADTQYF,TGTGCCAGCAGCCACGGGGGGGCCGTCGCAGATACGCAGTATTTT
TRBJ1-2,TRBV28,NA,TRBD1,CASSLYRGRGYTF,TGTGCCAGCAGTTTATACAGGGGGCGAGGCTACACCTTC
TRBJ2-1,TRBV28,NA,TRBD1,CASSLLSRGSNEQFF,TGTGCCAGCAGTTTACTGTCCAGGGGGTCCAATGAGCAGTTCTTC
TRBJ1-5,TRBV5-6,NA,TRBD1,CASSLRQGVAQHF,TGTGCCAGCAGCTTGCGACAGGGGGTGGCCCAGCATTTT
TRBJ2-5,TRBV3-1/TRBV3-2,NA,TRBD2,CASSHGTTQHPQETQYF,TGTGCCAGCAGCCACGGGACTACCCAACACCCCCAAGAGACCCAGTACTTC
TRBJ1-5,TRBV6-2/TRBV6-3,few,NA,CASSVRPFGGYNQPQHF,TGTGCCAGCAGTGTCCGCCCCTTCGGCGGTTACAATCAGCCCCAGCATTTT
TRBJ1-1,TRBV29-1,once,NA,CSVCRGNTEAFF,TGCAGCGTTTGCAGGGGGAACACTGAAGCTTTCTTT
TRBJ2-1,TRBV7-2,NA,TRBD2,CASSFTSVPYNEQFF,TGTGCCAGCAGCTTCACTAGCGTACCCTACAATGAGCAGTTCTTC
TRBJ2-7,TRBV5-6,NA,NA,CASSLGSDYEQYF,TGTGCCAGCAGCTTGGGCAGCGACTACGAGCAGTACTTC
TRBJ1-2,TRBV10-3,NA,TRBD1,CAIRKQGLDYGYTF,TGTGCCATCAGAAAACAGGGGTTGGACTATGGCTACACCTTC
TRBJ2-1,TRBV4-1,NA,NA,CASSQVSDGVTYNEQFF,TGCGCCAGCAGCCAAGTTTCCGACGGGGTCACCTACAATGAGCAGTTCTTC
TRBJ2-5,TRBV13,NA,NA,CASSSEGAQYF,TGTGCCAGCAGCTCCGAGGGGGCCCAGTACTTC
TRBJ2-5,TRBV6-5,NA,TRBD1,CASSYGRTGGETQYF,TGTGCCAGCAGTTACGGCCGGACAGGGGGGGAGACCCAGTACTTC
TRBJ1-6,TRBV27,NA,NA,CASSSTEDYNSPLHF,TGTGCCAGCAGCTCGACAGAAGATTATAATTCACCCCTCCACTTT
TRBJ1-2,TRBV5-1,NA,NA,CASSWIHGGAYGYTF,TGCGCCAGCAGCTGGATACACGGAGGGGCCTATGGCTACACCTTC
TRBJ1-5,TRBV9,NA,TRBD1,CASSPDRGDQPQHF,TGTGCCAGCAGCCCCGACAGGGGTGATCAGCCCCAGCATTTT
TRBJ1-1,TRBV27,NA,TRBD1,CASSLVTGDTEAFF,TGTGCCAGCAGTTTGGTGACAGGGGACACTGAAGCTTTCTTT
TRBJ2-1,TRBV19,NA,TRBD1,CASSWGTATYNEQFF,TGTGCCAGTAGCTGGGGGACAGCAACCTACAATGAGCAGTTCTTC
TRBJ1-4,TRBV2,once,NA,CASSQGLLKKLFF,TGTGCCAGCTCACAGGGATTGTTGAAGAAACTGTTTTTT
TRBJ1-1,TRBV21-1,NA,NA,CASSLRGRRGVAHTEAFF,TGTGCCAGCAGTTTAAGGGGACGGCGGGGGGTAGCGCACACTGAAGCTTTCTTT
TRBJ2-3,TRBV29-1,NA,NA,CSASEGADTQYF,TGCAGCGCTAGCGAGGGGGCAGATACGCAGTATTTT
TRBJ2-1,TRBV5-1,once,NA,CASSLDGVSSYNEQFF,TGCGCCAGCAGCTTGGACGGGGTGAGCTCCTACAATGAGCAGTTCTTC